This T cell receptor (beta chain) was sequenced in a study of shared clonotypes between healthy human individuals. Everyone who donated was a Caucasian adult who lived in Nashville, Tennessee. Naive CD4+ cells were CD45RA-selected; the remaining cells were memory. Some clones are missing from TCRdb's copy, which holds only in-frame ones; the method was immunoSEQ multiplex PCR. The repertoire holds approximately 2,300,000 clones, with about 90% as singletons. Germline CDR1 MNHNS, CDR2 SASEGT. The length of the CDR3 is 13 residues. V lost 5 bases to trimming and J lost 7 bases, with 12 bases between them.

The receptor was derived from a man between 18 and 29 years old in good health. Some clones in this sample may be carry-over from other donors' samples. Sequencing input: naive CD4+ T cells from PBMCs. The sample's subset: CD45RA+ positively selected. V usage is TRBV6-1 and J usage is TRBJ1-5, with D maybe TRBD1 (5 bases). The CDR3 sequence is CASSWGIDQPQHF. The CDR3 DNA follows: TGTGCCAGCAGTTGGGGGATTGACCAGCCCCAGCATTTT.